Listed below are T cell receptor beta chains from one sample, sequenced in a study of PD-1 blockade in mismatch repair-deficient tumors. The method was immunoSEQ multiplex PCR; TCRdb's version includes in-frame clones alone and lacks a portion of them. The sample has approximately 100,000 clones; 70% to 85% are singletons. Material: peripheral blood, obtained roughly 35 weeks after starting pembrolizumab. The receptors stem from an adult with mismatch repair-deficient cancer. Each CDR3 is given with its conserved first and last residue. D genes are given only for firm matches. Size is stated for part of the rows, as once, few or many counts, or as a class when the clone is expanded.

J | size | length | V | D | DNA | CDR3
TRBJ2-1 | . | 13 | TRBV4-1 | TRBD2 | TGCGCCAGCAGCCAACGGACTAGCAATGAGCAGTTCTTC | CASSQRTSNEQFF
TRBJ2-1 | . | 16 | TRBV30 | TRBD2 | TGTGCCTGGAGTGTACCGGCTAGCGGGAGTACTCGGGAGCAGTTCTTC | CAWSVPASGSTREQFF
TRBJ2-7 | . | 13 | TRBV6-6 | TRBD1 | TGTGCCAGCAAACAGGGGATCTCCTACGAGCAGTACTTC | CASKQGISYEQYF
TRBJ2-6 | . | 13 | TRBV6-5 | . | TGTGCCAGTCGTCGCTCTGGGGCCAACGTCCTGACTTTC | CASRRSGANVLTF
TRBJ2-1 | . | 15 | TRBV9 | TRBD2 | TGTGCCAGCAGCGACTCTCTAGCGGGAGGGTATGAGCAGTTCTTC | CASSDSLAGGYEQFF
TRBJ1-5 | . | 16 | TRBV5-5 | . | TGTGCCAGCAGCCCGGACGCGGGATTCGGCAATCAGCCCCAGCATTTT | CASSPDAGFGNQPQHF
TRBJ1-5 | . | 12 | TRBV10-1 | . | TGCGCCAGCAGTATGACAGATCAGCCCCAGCATTTT | CASSMTDQPQHF
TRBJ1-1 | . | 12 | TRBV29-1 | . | TGCAGCGTCGTTCAATGGGACACTGAAGCTTTCTTT | CSVVQWDTEAFF
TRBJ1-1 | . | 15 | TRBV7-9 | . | TGTGCCAGCAGCAGGGGGGGGACATCGAACACTGAAGCTTTCTTT | CASSRGGTSNTEAFF
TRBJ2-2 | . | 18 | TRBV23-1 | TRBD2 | TGCGCCAGCAGTCAATCGGGGAGGGAAGCTGATGCTAACGGGGAGCTGTTTTTT | CASSQSGREADANGELFF
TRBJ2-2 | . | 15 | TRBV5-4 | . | TGTGCCAGCAGCTTGGACGGTAATCAAGGAGGGGAGCTGTTTTTT | CASSLDGNQGGELFF
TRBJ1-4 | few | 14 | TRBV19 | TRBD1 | TGTGCCAGTAGTATGACAGGGTTGGATGAAAAACTGTTTTTT | CASSMTGLDEKLFF
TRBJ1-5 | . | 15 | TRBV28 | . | TGTGCCAGCAGTTTCTGGCAGGGGAGCAATCAGCCCCAGCATTTT | CASSFWQGSNQPQHF
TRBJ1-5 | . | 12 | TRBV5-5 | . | TGTGCCAGCAGCTTGGGAAATCAGCCCCAGCATTTT | CASSLGNQPQHF
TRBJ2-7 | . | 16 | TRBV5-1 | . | TGCGCCAGCAGCTTGGTGCCACGGGAGAGTAGCGACGAGCAGTACTTC | CASSLVPRESSDEQYF
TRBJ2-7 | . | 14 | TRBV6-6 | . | TGTGCCAGTCTCAGGCCAGGACACCCCTACGAGCAGTACTTC | CASLRPGHPYEQYF
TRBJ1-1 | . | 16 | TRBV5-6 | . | TGTGCCAGCAGCTTCATATCGGTGGGGCTGAACACTGAAGCTTTCTTT | CASSFISVGLNTEAFF
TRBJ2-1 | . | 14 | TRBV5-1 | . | TGCGCCAGCAGCTTCCGGGTCCAGATAGATGAGCAGTTCTTC | CASSFRVQIDEQFF
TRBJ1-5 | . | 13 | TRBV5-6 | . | TGTGCCACCTCGGTCCAGGGCAATCAGCCCCAGCATTTT | CATSVQGNQPQHF
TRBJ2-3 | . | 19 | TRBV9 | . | TGTGCCAGCAGCGCCTCTCTCCTAAGGGACAGCCACATGCGGGGTACGCAGTATTTT | CASSASLLRDSHMRGTQYF
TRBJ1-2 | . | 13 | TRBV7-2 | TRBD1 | TGTGCCAGCAGCCCGGACAGGTTCTATGGCTACACCTTC | CASSPDRFYGYTF
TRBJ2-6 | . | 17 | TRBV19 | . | TGTGCCAGTAGTGACAGTTCTATCTCCTCTGGGGCCAACGTCCTGACTTTC | CASSDSSISSGANVLTF
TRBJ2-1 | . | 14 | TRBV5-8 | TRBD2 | TGTGCCAGCAGCCTGGGGGAGGGTTCTAATGAGCAGTTCTTC | CASSLGEGSNEQFF
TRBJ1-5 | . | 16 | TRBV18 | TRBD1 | TGTGCCAGCTCACCAGGTAGCAGGGGGAGCAATCAGCCCCAGCATTTT | CASSPGSRGSNQPQHF
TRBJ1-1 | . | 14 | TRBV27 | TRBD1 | TGTGCCAGCAGCCGGACAGGGGTAGGTACTGAAGCTTTCTTT | CASSRTGVGTEAFF
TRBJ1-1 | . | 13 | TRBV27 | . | TGTGCCAGCAGTCCCCGGGGGGACACTGAAGCTTTCTTT | CASSPRGDTEAFF
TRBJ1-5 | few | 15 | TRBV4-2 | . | TGTGCCAGCAGCCAAGATCGGGGGACAAATCAGCCCCAGCATTTT | CASSQDRGTNQPQHF